One T cell receptor (beta chain) is described in this entry. This clone's antigen is unknown. Base-call qualities are not available, and no considerably larger clone is one nucleotide away. In the paper's terms, the time point label means: about twelve months on ibrutinib. Approximately 2 micrograms of genomic DNA were extracted from cryopreserved PBMCs for TCR beta library preparation. Longitudinal blood samples from CLL patients on ibrutinib monotherapy were analyzed using high-throughput TCR beta sequencing. The patients took part in an open-label, single-center phase 2 trial of ibrutinib monotherapy. The CDR3 sequence holds 15 residues, the cysteine and phenylalanine included. Just CDR3 DNA is preserved here, 45 bases in frame from base 1. The V and J ends are trimmed by 3 bases and 0 bases, leaving 9 bases between them. Via the germline V gene (reference sequence), CDR1 is MNHEY and CDR2 SMNVEV.

The source of the sample is a study of cytotoxic CD8 clonotypes in ibrutinib-treated CLL (dated by TCRdb to the early 2020s). General notes on the study: In this cohort, over 14 patients were treatment-naive and 11 to 12 were relapsed/refractory, while around 17 had unmutated IGHV. Responses were partial in about 25 patients and complete in 2; after median approximately 69 months follow-up, roughly 15 stayed in remission and about twelve progressed. The response samples were drawn at a median of roughly twelve months into treatment, with a range of about 6 to 36 months. An average of around 250,000 productive templates and roughly 94,000 productive rearrangements was obtained per sample. Longitudinal samples were available for about 30% of the 86 trial participants. Cryopreserved peripheral blood mononuclear cells were obtained before treatment, at response, and at either sustained remission or disease progression. Patients were still on ibrutinib when every remission and progressive disease sample was collected.

A MiSeq instrument was used for deep resolution sequencing, which targeted depths ranging from 1 in 1 million up to 1 in 200,000 T cells, with coverage averaging 10x for each clonotype. The immunoSEQ hsTCRB Kit was used to generate the TCR beta libraries. As for how the authors treated the data: ImmunoSEQ Data Assistant and ImmunoSEQ Analyzer were used for data analysis, and V, D and J genes were assigned according to IMGT definitions. Clonality, which ranges from 0 to 1, was calculated as one minus the normalized Shannon entropy of productive rearrangement frequencies. Only overrepresented clonotypes making up at least 0.05% of the repertoire of each patient were included in the public clonotype analysis. About 13 age-matched healthy donor repertoires from immuneACCESS were used as controls for clonality. TCRdb carries this immuneACCESS record with in-frame sequences only. Its versions omit some clonotypes, under half of them owing to an unresolved V gene in the studies checked, with the rest unexplained. V, J and clone size derive from that table, while D and trimming were established from the DNA sequence. The sample table lists roughly 130,000 clones, approximately 81% of them with a count of one. The ten largest account for 9.5% to 15% of the sample.

What the study reported, not specific to this receptor: Public clonotypes were rare and either shrank or stayed stable during treatment, and the rise in clonality at ibrutinib response reflected expansion of private clonotypes. Sampling times were not matched between sustained-remission and progressing patients, and lymph node repertoires were not studied. At baseline, clonality was higher than in age-matched healthy donors and showed a strong correlation with circulating CD8+ T-cell counts. Clonality rose at ibrutinib response, remained stable during sustained remission, and dropped back toward baseline at progression.

This receptor was identified in a human donor with chronic lymphocytic leukemia. The V and J genes are TRBV27 and TRBJ1-3; no D segment can be confidently identified. This material consisted of PBMCs, taken after 12 months of ibrutinib treatment. The CDR3 sequence is CASSFTADSGNTIYF. The DNA sequence is given as TGTGCCAGCAGTTTTACAGCTGACTCTGGAAACACCATATATTTT.